This T cell receptor (beta chain) was captured by sequencing in a study of T cell repertoires in cytomegalovirus infection. One entry per CDR3 protein, called by TCRdb with MiXCR from the reads. The repertoire consists of 450,000 to 600,000 distinct CDR3 sequences, with about 11% occurring once and the leading ten covering 10%. Looked up from germline, CDR1 is SGHTA and CDR2 is FQGTGA. The CDR3 consists of 17 residues. Losses at the gene ends were 5 bases for V and 6 bases for J; bases not matched to a gene: 14. This clonotype was counted ten times or more. The sequence came from a human donor in good health (CMV status not recorded). Some clones in this sample may be carry-over from other donors' samples. The sequenced sample consisted of PBMCs. The rearrangement uses TRBV7-3 and TRBJ2-2; 8 positions agree with TRBD2. CDR3 bases: TGTGCCAGCAGCATCTCAAACCTAGCGGGCCAAGCCGGGGAGCTGTTTTTT. It is translated as CASSISNLAGQAGELFF.